These 26 T cell receptor beta chains were sequenced from one sample in a study of T-cell memory formation after mild COVID-19. Each CDR3 protein gets one entry after TCRdb re-called the 5' RACE reads with MiXCR. Altogether 400,000 or so distinct CDR3 sequences are present, 15% to 25% being singletons, with the ten largest covering 7.5% to 9.5%. The specimen sequenced was PBMCs or a T cell subset sorted from them (not recorded which). The receptors were gathered from an adult woman who had mild COVID-19 (a few samples of this study predate the infection). Cell type and time point are not known.

This CDR3 reads CASSFILAGGETQYF. The CDR3 nucleotides are TGTGCCAGCAGCTTTATCCTAGCGGGAGGGGAGACCCAGTACTTC. The gene calls are TRBV7-8 and TRBJ2-5; TRBD2 agrees at 12 bases. CDR3 length: 15 residues. CDR1 and CDR2 (germline): SGHVS, FQNEAQ. The J segment lost 5 bases and the V segment lost 3 bases, leaving 4 bases of the junction unmatched.

This chain links TRBV7-9 with TRBJ2-7, with TRBD1 identical over 8 bases. Germline lookup yields CDR1 SEHNR and CDR2 FQNEAQ (reference sequence). With 5 bases clipped from V and 4 bases from J, the junction kept 4 bases outside the gene matches. CDR3 length equals 13 residues. CDR3 residues: CASSTRDRYEQYF. In DNA form, the CDR3 reads TGTGCCAGCAGCACCAGGGACAGGTACGAGCAGTACTTC. Full variable domain (remainder filled in from reference TRBV7-9 and TRBJ2-7): DTGVSQNPRHKITKRGQNVTFRCDPISEHNRLYWYRQTLGQGPEFLTYFQNEAQLEKSRLLSDRFSAERPKGSFSTLEIQRTEQGDSAMYLCASSTRDRYEQYFGPGTRLTVT.

V is TRBV11-2 and J is TRBJ1-1, with D possibly TRBD1 on 5 matching bases. CDR3 length: 14 residues. Germline CDR1 and CDR2: SGHAT and FQNNGV. The V gene lost 0 bases and the J gene lost 7 bases, with 12 bases spanning the gap. CDR3 residues: CASSLDRTTGEAFF. DNA for the CDR3: TGTGCCAGCAGCTTAGACCGGACAACAGGTGAAGCTTTCTTT.

The table lists this clonotype with a few counts. The chain uses TRBV29-1 and TRBJ2-7; D might be TRBD1 (6 bases). The CDR3 runs to 11 residues. Trimming removed 5 bases from V and 4 bases from J, with 9 bases in between. CDR1 is SQVTM, CDR2 ANQGSEA, per germline. The DNA of the CDR3 is TGCAGCGTTAGCAGGGGATACGAGCAGTACTTC. Protein product: CSVSRGYEQYF.

About this clonotype itself: This clone may be a read error of a much larger clone one base away. The rearrangement links TRBV5-1 to TRBJ2-6, with D uncertain. Germline V gene sequence: CDR1 SGHRS, CDR2 YFSETQ. CDR3 length: 15 amino acids. Deletions cut 0 bases from V and 8 bases from J, with 12 bases between. CDR3: CASSLGRPGPNVLTF. The CDR3 DNA is TGCGCCAGCAGCTTGGGACGACCTGGACCCAACGTCCTGACTTTC.

There are a few counts of this clonotype. The gene calls are TRBV5-1 and TRBJ2-2; a possible D gene is TRBD1 (6 bases). This CDR3 contains 15 residues. V lost 1 base and J lost 4, with 11 bases in between. CDR1 and CDR2 from the germline V gene are SGHRS and YFSETQ. The CDR3 region is CASSLPDSGTGELFF. Written as DNA, the CDR3 is TGCGCCAGCAGCTTGCCGGACAGCGGCACCGGGGAGCTGTTTTTT.

This clonotype was found a few times. The CDR3 region is CSVESASSSGNTIYF. CDR3 sequence (DNA): TGCAGCGTTGAATCGGCCAGCAGCTCTGGAAACACCATATATTTT. V gene TRBV29-1 combines with J gene TRBJ1-3; D remains unclear. Germline V gene lookup returns CDR1 SQVTM and CDR2 ANQGSEA. The CDR3 runs to 15 residues. Trimming left V 2 bases short and J 0 bases short, with 11 bases between.

This chain's CDR3 is CAISASPRETQYF. For the CDR3, the DNA is TGTGCCATCAGTGCGTCCCCCAGGGAGACCCAGTACTTC. V is TRBV10-3 and J is TRBJ2-5; D unresolved. V was shortened by 4 bases and J by 5 bases, with 11 bases between the two germline ends. The germline gives CDR1 ENHRY, CDR2 SYGVKD. The CDR3 covers 13 residues.

This clonotype was observed at least ten times. This chain uses TRBV3-1 with TRBJ1-2; D is unclear. Per germline, CDR1 LGHDT and CDR2 YNNKEL (reference sequence). The V end was cut by 4 bases, the J end by 0 bases, with 3 bases between. This CDR3 region has 12 residues. The CDR3 loop is CASSRTNYGYTF. Here the CDR3 DNA reads TGTGCCAGCAGCCGCACTAACTATGGCTACACCTTC.

The rearrangement uses TRBV30 and TRBJ1-1; 8 positions agree with TRBD1. Germline CDR1 reads GTSNPN; CDR2 reads SVGIG (reference sequence). This CDR3 comprises 13 residues. After removal of 5 bases from V and 2 bases from J, the junction contained 4 bases not matched to a gene. The CDR3 bases are TGTGCCTGGCATACAGGGGGTAACACTGAAGCTTTCTTT. As protein: CAWHTGGNTEAFF.

The chain joins TRBV5-6 to TRBJ2-5; D is perhaps TRBD2 (6 bases). The V gene lost 2 bases and the J gene lost 6 bases, with 14 bases spanning the gap. CDR1 is SGHDT and CDR2 is YYEEEE in the germline V gene. This CDR3 is built from 14 residues. In DNA, the CDR3 is TGTGCCAGCAGCTTCGGGGGAGGCCAGAAGACCCAGTACTTC. Translated, it gives CASSFGGGQKTQYF.

This clonotype was counted between two and nine times. The chain uses TRBV7-7 and TRBJ2-5; TRBD1 might be the D (6 bases). Germline lookup yields CDR1 SSHAT and CDR2 FNYEAQ (reference sequence). Trimming took 0 bases from V and 5 from J, leaving 13 bases between them. The CDR3 runs to 15 residues. CDR3 in amino acids: CASSLANRVGETQYF. DNA for the CDR3: TGTGCCAGCAGCTTAGCCAACAGGGTTGGGGAGACCCAGTACTTC.

The V and J genes are TRBV29-1 and TRBJ2-3; no firm D call. V was pared by 6 bases and J by 0 bases, with 4 bases between. Germline V gene data show CDR1 as SQVTM and CDR2 as ANQGSEA. The CDR3 runs to 11 residues. This CDR3 reads CSVKSTDTQYF. In DNA form, the CDR3 reads TGCAGCGTCAAGAGCACAGATACGCAGTATTTT.

The sample holds many counts of this clonotype. The V and J genes are TRBV5-1 and TRBJ2-1, with D unresolved. V was clipped by 3 bases and J by 7 bases, with 11 bases between them. This CDR3 spans 13 amino acids. Germline assignment: CDR1 SGHRS and CDR2 YFSETQ. CDR3 in amino acids: CASSWAVANEQFF. The CDR3 DNA reads TGCGCCAGCAGCTGGGCAGTCGCGAATGAGCAGTTCTTC. Drawing the rest from reference TRBV5-1 and TRBJ2-1, the complete variable domain is KAGVTQTPRYLIKTRGQQVTLSCSPISGHRSVSWYQQTPGQGLQFLFEYFSETQRNKGNFPGRFSGRQFSNSRSEMNVSTLELGDSALYLCASSWAVANEQFFGPGTRLTVL.

The sample holds a few counts of this clonotype. The DNA for the CDR3 is TGTGCCAGCAGTTATAGGACAGACGGGACCCAGTACTTC. Amino acid sequence: CASSYRTDGTQYF. The chain recombines TRBV6-2 or TRBV6-3 with TRBJ2-5; D perhaps matches TRBD1 (6 bases). V was trimmed by 3 bases and J by 7 bases, leaving 12 bases between them. The CDR3 is 13 residues long. Germline V lookup: CDR1 MNHEY, CDR2 SVGEGT.

Comment on this clonotype: At one boundary the junction diverges from the germline segment, which might be a read error. Here the CDR3 reads CRHLERAPGDREQFF. CDR3 sequence (DNA): TGCCGTCATTTAGAGCGGGCTCCGGGAGATCGGGAGCAGTTCTTC. The chain combines TRBV2 with TRBJ2-1; D may be TRBD2 (6 bases). Germline CDR1 is SNHLY and CDR2 is FYNNEI. The length of the CDR3 is 15 residues.

This clonotype was recorded a few times. The chain combines TRBV20-1 with TRBJ1-4, with D unresolved. Trimming pared 6 bases from V and 0 bases from J, leaving 11 bases between. Germline V gene data show CDR1 as DFQATT and CDR2 as SNEGSKA (reference sequence). There are 14 residues in the CDR3. DNA of the CDR3: TGCAGTGCCAGCGGAGGGACAACTAATGAAAAACTGTTTTTT. This sequence encodes CSASGGTTNEKLFF.

The CDR3 loop reads CASSLTGDAGANVLTF. The CDR3 DNA reads TGTGCCAGCAGTTTGACGGGAGACGCTGGGGCCAACGTCCTGACTTTC. The chain is built from TRBV12-3 or TRBV12-4 and TRBJ2-6, with a possible D match to TRBD2 (6 bases). The CDR3 loop spans 16 amino acids. V lost 3 bases to trimming and J lost 2 bases, with 11 bases between them.

This clonotype was found many times. The V gene is TRBV7-9, the J gene TRBJ2-7; maybe TRBD2 (5 bases). From germline, CDR1 is SEHNR and CDR2 FQNEAQ (reference sequence). This CDR3 is 14 amino acids long. The germline V and J ends were trimmed by 6 bases and 2 bases, with 14 bases remaining between them. The CDR3 protein is CASSRDRGTYEQYF. CDR3 DNA: TGTGCCAGCAGTCGAGACCGGGGTACCTACGAGCAGTACTTC.

The chain employs TRBV11-1 and TRBJ2-2; no reliable D call. This CDR3 contains 16 residues. The V and J ends lost 9 bases and 0 bases respectively, with 17 bases between them. Germline V gives CDR1 SGHAT, CDR2 FQDESV (reference sequence). CDR3: CASSHLLSSNTGELFF. CDR3 DNA sequence: TGTGCCAGTAGCCACCTCCTGTCCTCGAACACCGGGGAGCTGTTTTTT.

This clonotype turned up a few times. In nucleotides, the CDR3 is TGCAGTAGCAGGGTTAACGGCAATGAGCAGTTCTTC. It encodes CSSRVNGNEQFF. The rearrangement joins TRBV29-1 to TRBJ2-1; D is perhaps TRBD1 (5 bases). Germline CDR1 SQVTM, CDR2 ANQGSEA. The CDR3 sequence is 12 residues long.

The rearrangement joins TRBV4-3 to TRBJ2-4, with D perhaps matching TRBD1 or TRBD2 (5 bases each). Trimming cost V 2 bases and J 6 bases, with 23 bases left between them. This CDR3 comprises 18 residues. The germline V gene has CDR1 LGHNA and CDR2 YSLEER. The CDR3 DNA sequence: TGCGCCAGCAGCCAAAGAATCGGTCGGGACCCCCTTGGAAACATTCAGTACTTC. Translation: CASSQRIGRDPLGNIQYF.

The chain is built from TRBV7-9 and TRBJ2-1, with TRBD1 matching 8 bases. Unmatched junction bases numbered 17, after V lost 4 bases and J lost 6 bases. CDR1 and CDR2 from the germline V gene are SEHNR and FQNEAQ (reference sequence). The CDR3 has 18 residues. The CDR3 DNA reads as TGTGCCAGCAGCTCTAGAGGGTCCGGGACAGGTTATTTCAATGAGCAGTTCTTC. As protein: CASSSRGSGTGYFNEQFF.

This clonotype was counted a few times. The rearrangement uses TRBV15 and TRBJ2-5; a possible D gene is TRBD2 (5 bases). Trimming shortened V by 1 base and J by 3 bases, and 6 bases separated the two germline ends. The CDR3 has 13 residues. Germline V lookup: CDR1 LNHNV, CDR2 YYDKDF (reference sequence). The CDR3 DNA reads TGTGCCACCAGCAGAGGAGCGGAAGAGACCCAGTACTTC. Its protein is CATSRGAEETQYF.

The chain is built from TRBV2 and TRBJ2-5; 7 bases match TRBD1. This CDR3 contains 13 residues. The germline CDR1 and CDR2 sequences are SNHLY and FYNNEI. Trimming removed 9 bases from V and 6 bases from J; junction bases left unmatched: 10. Written as DNA, the CDR3 is TGTGCCAGGGGGGACAGCCTATCCCAGACCCAGTACTTC. Translated, it gives CARGDSLSQTQYF.

This clonotype was counted between two and nine times. The chain uses TRBV24-1 and TRBJ1-1; 8 nucleotides agree with TRBD1. This CDR3 is 15 amino acids long. Germline CDR1 is KGHDR and CDR2 is SFDVKD. With 3 bases clipped from V and 3 bases from J, the junction kept 5 bases outside the gene matches. CDR3 amino acids: CATSDGQGADTEAFF. In nucleotides, the CDR3 is TGTGCCACCAGTGATGGACAGGGTGCGGACACTGAAGCTTTCTTT.